Listed here are 6 T cell receptor beta chains from one sample, sequenced in a study of cytomegalovirus exposure and HLA in healthy donors. It was with 60 Vbeta and 13 Jbeta primers that the PCR ran. Sequenced by immunoSEQ multiplex PCR; TCRdb stores in-frame clones only, minus some. Here the sample spans 100,000 to 150,000 clones, 80% to 85% being singletons. The sequenced sample was PBMCs. The origin of the receptors is a man between 18 and 29 years old in good health and CMV-seronegative.

The rearrangement links TRBV4-3 to TRBJ2-7; 14 bases match TRBD2. CDR1 is LGHNA, CDR2 YSLEER, per germline. The CDR3 is made up of 17 amino acids. The ends lost 0 bases at V and 8 bases at J; junction bases unmatched: 9. The CDR3 DNA sequence: TGCGCCAGCAGCCAAGAGACTAGCGGGGGGGGTCCTACGAAGCAGTACTTC. Translated: CASSQETSGGGPTKQYF.

V and J are TRBV5-4 and TRBJ1-1; 8 positions agree with TRBD1. CDR1 SGHNT and CDR2 YYREEE come from the germline V gene (reference sequence). The CDR3 loop spans 15 amino acids. With 3 bases clipped from V and 0 bases from J, the junction kept 4 bases outside the gene matches. The DNA of the CDR3 is TGTGCCAGCAGCTCACGGACAGGGTTGAACACTGAAGCTTTCTTT. Amino acids: CASSSRTGLNTEAFF.

V usage is TRBV7-6 and J usage is TRBJ2-2; the D gene is possibly TRBD2 (6 bases). V was trimmed by 7 bases and J by 2 bases, leaving 14 bases between them. This CDR3 spans 15 amino acids. Per the germline V gene, CDR1 is SGHVS and CDR2 is FNYEAQ. The CDR3 sequence is CASKTGTSNTGELFF. The CDR3 coding sequence is TGTGCCAGCAAAACCGGGACTTCTAACACCGGGGAGCTGTTTTTT.

The gene calls are TRBV18 and TRBJ2-7; 9 bases map to TRBD1. Germline V gives CDR1 KGHSH, CDR2 LQKENI. The V segment lost 3 bases and the J segment 1 base; nucleotides outside the gene matches: 1. The CDR3 spans 14 residues. CDR3 nucleotide sequence: TGTGCCAGCTCACCCGGGACAGGGTCCTACGAGCAGTACTTC. The encoded protein is CASSPGTGSYEQYF.

This chain links TRBV6-1 with TRBJ1-5, with 9 bases lining up with TRBD1. CDR1 is MNHNS, CDR2 SASEGT, per germline. The CDR3 runs to 15 residues. The ends lost 5 bases at V and 2 bases at J; junction bases unmatched: 4. The CDR3 sequence: CASSWDRAGNQPQHF. The CDR3, as DNA: TGTGCCAGCAGTTGGGACAGGGCTGGCAATCAGCCCCAGCATTTT.

The chain joins TRBV6-1 to TRBJ2-1; 11 nucleotides line up with TRBD1. The CDR3 runs to 15 residues. CDR1 is MNHNS, CDR2 SASEGT, per germline. Trimming at V came to 5 bases and at J to 5 bases, leaving 5 bases not matched to a gene. The chain's CDR3 is CASSLDRGLHNEQFF. Here the CDR3 DNA reads TGTGCCAGCAGTTTGGACAGGGGGCTTCACAATGAGCAGTTCTTC.